This note documents a single TCR beta chain sequence. Here immunoSEQ multiplex PCR was the method, and the copy in TCRdb shows in-frame clones only, minus some. The table includes tens of thousands of clones, almost 90% detected once. The entry originates in a study of T cell responses to AZD1222 COVID-19 vaccine. Trimming pared 6 bases from V and 2 bases from J, leaving 9 bases between. The CDR3 contains 13 residues. The clonotype comes from an adult who received the AZD1222 COVID-19 vaccine. The chain employs TRBV12-3 or TRBV12-4 and TRBJ2-3; D is perhaps TRBD2 (7 bases). Material: peripheral blood, obtained 28 days after the second AZD1222 dose. The CDR3, as DNA: TGTGCCAGCAGGCGGGGGCTCACAGATACGCAGTATTTT. It specifies CASRRGLTDTQYF.